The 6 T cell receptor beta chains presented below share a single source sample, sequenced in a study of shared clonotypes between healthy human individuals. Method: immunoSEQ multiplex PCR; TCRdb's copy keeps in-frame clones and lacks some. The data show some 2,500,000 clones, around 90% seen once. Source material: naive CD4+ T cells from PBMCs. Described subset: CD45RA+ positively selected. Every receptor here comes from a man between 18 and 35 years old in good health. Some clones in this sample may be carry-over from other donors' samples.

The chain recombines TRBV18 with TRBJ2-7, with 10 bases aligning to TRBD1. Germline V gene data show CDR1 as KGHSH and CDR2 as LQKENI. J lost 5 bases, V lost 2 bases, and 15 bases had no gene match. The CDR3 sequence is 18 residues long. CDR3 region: CASSPFQGQGTLGHEQYF. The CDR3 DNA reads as TGTGCCAGCTCACCATTCCAGGGACAGGGGACCCTAGGGCACGAGCAGTACTTC. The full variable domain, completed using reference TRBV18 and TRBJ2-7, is NAGVMQNPRHLVRRRGQEARLRCSPMKGHSHVYWYRQLPEEGLKFMVYLQKENIIDESGMPKERFSAEFPKEGPSILRIQQVVRGDSAAYFCASSPFQGQGTLGHEQYFGPGTRLTVT.

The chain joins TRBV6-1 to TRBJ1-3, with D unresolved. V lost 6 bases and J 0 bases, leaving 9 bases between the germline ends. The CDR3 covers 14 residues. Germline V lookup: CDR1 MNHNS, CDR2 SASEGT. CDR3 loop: CASRVGLSGNTIYF. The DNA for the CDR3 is TGTGCCAGCAGGGTAGGCCTCTCTGGAAACACCATATATTTT.

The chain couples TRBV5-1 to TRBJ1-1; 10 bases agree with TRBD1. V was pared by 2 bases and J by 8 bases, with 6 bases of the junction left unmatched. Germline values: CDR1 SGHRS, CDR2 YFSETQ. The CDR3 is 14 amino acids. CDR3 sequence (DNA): TGCGCCAGCAGCTTTACGCCGGGACAGGGGGAAGCTTTCTTT. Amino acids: CASSFTPGQGEAFF. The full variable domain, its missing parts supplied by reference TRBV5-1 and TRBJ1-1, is KAGVTQTPRYLIKTRGQQVTLSCSPISGHRSVSWYQQTPGQGLQFLFEYFSETQRNKGNFPGRFSGRQFSNSRSEMNVSTLELGDSALYLCASSFTPGQGEAFFGQGTRLTVV.

Here the CDR3 reads CASSLGLAGGMYNEQFF. The CDR3 DNA sequence: TGCGCCAGCAGCTTGGGACTAGCGGGAGGGATGTACAATGAGCAGTTCTTC. The V gene is TRBV5-1, the J gene TRBJ2-1; 14 nucleotides match TRBD2. This CDR3 has 17 amino acids. V dropped 0 bases and J dropped 4; count of bases not matched to a gene: 3. Germline CDR1 SGHRS, CDR2 YFSETQ.

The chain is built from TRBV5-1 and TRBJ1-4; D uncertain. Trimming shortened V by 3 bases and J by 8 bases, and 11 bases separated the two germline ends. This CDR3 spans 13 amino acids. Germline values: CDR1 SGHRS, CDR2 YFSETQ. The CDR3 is CASSWTLGEKLFF. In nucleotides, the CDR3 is TGCGCCAGCAGCTGGACCTTAGGAGAAAAACTGTTTTTT.

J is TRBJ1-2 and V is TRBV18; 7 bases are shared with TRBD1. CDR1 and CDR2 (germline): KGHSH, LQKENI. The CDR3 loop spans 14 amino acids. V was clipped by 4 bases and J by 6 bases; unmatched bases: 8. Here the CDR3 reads CASSLPDREDGYTF. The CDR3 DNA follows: TGTGCCAGCTCACTGCCCGACAGGGAGGATGGCTACACCTTC.